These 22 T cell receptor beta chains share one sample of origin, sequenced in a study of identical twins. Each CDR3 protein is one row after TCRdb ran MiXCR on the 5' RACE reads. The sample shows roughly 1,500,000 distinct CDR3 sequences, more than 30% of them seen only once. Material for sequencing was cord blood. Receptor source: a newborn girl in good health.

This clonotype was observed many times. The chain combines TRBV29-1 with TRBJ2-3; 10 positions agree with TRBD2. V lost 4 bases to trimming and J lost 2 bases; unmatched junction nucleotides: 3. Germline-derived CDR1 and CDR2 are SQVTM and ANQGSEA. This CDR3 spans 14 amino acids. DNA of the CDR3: TGCAGCGTTGGGGGACTAGCGACCACAGATACGCAGTATTTT. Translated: CSVGGLATTDTQYF.

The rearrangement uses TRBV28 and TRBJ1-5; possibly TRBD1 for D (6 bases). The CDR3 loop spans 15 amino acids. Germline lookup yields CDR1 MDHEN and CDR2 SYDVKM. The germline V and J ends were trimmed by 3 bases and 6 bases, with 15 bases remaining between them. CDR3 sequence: CASSFRGGGGQPQHF. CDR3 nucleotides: TGTGCCAGCAGTTTCAGGGGAGGCGGGGGTCAGCCCCAGCATTTT.

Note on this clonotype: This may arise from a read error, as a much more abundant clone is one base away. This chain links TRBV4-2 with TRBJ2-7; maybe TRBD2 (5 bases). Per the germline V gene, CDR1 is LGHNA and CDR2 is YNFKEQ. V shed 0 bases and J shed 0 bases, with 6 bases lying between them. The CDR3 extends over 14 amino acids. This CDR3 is CASSQDEGSYEQYF. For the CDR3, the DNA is TGTGCCAGCAGCCAAGATGAGGGCTCCTACGAGCAGTACTTC.

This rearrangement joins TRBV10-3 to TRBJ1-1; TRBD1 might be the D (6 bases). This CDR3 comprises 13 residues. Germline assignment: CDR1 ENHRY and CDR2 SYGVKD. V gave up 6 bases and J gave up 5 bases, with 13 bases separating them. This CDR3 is CAIRARGGTEAFF. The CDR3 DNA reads TGTGCCATCAGGGCAAGGGGGGGTACTGAAGCTTTCTTT.

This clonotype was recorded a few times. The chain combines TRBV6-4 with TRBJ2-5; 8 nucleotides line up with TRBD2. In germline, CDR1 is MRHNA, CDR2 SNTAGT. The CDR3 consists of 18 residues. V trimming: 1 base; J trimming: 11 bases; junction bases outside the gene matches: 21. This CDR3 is CASSDLAGTFCLQFGQYF. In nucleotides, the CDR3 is TGTGCCAGCAGTGACTTAGCGGGGACTTTCTGCCTACAATTTGGGCAGTACTTC.

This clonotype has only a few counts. The CDR3 here is CASNLMDGYNEQFF. CDR3 in DNA: TGTGCCAGCAACCTCATGGACGGATACAATGAGCAGTTCTTC. V and J are TRBV7-2 and TRBJ2-1; D unresolved. The CDR3 runs to 14 residues. Between the trimmed V and J ends, which lost 7 bases and 4 bases, there was a span of 14 bases. Germline V gene sequence: CDR1 SGHTA, CDR2 FQGNSA.

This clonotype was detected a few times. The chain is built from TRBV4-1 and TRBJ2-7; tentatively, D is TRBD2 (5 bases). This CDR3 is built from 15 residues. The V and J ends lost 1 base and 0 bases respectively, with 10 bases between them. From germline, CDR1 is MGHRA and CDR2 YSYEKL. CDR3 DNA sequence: TGCGCCAGCAGCCAAGTGCCGGGGAGCTCCTACGAGCAGTACTTC. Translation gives CASSQVPGSSYEQYF.

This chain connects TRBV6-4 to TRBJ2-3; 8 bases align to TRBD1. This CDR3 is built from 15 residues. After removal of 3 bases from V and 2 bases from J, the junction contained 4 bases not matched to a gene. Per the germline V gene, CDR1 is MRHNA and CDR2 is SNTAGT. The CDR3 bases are TGTGCCAGCAGTGAGGGGGACAGGACCACAGATACGCAGTATTTT. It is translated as CASSEGDRTTDTQYF.

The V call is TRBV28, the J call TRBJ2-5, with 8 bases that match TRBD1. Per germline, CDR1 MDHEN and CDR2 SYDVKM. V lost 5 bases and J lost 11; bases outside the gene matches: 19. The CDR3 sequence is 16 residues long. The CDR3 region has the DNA TGTGCCAGCAGTACTCCCGGGACAGGAACATCCAATGAGCAGTACTTC. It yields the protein CASSTPGTGTSNEQYF.

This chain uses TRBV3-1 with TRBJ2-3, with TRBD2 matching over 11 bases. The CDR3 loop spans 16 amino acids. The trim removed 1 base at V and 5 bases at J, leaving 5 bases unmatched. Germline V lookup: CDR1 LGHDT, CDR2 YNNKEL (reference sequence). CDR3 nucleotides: TGTGCCAGCAGCCAAGTTGTACTAGCGGGGGTAGATACGCAGTATTTT. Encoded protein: CASSQVVLAGVDTQYF.

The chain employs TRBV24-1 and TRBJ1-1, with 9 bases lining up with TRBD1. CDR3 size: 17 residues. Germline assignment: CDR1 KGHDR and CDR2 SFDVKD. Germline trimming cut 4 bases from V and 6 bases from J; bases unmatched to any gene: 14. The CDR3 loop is CATSEARTGDNTSEAFF. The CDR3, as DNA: TGTGCCACCAGTGAGGCCCGGACAGGGGACAACACCTCTGAAGCTTTCTTT.

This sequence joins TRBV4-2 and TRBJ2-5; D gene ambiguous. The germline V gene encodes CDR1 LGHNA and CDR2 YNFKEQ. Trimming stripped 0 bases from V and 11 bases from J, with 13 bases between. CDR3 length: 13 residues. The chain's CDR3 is CASSQDFLEEQYF. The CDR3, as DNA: TGTGCCAGCAGCCAAGATTTTTTGGAAGAGCAGTACTTC.

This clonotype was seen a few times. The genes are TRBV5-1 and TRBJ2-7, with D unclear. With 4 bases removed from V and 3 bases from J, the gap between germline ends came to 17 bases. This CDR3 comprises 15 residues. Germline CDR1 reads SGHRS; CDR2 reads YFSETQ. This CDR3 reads CASSVGRSHLYEQYF. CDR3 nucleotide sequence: TGCGCCAGCAGCGTGGGCAGGAGCCACCTCTACGAGCAGTACTTC.

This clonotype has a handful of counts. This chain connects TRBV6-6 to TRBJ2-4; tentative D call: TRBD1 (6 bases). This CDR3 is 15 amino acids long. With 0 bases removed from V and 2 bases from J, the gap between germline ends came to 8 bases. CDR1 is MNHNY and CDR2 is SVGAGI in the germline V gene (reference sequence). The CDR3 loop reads CASSYSRDTKNIQYF. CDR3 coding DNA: TGTGCCAGCAGTTACTCCCGGGACACCAAAAACATTCAGTACTTC.

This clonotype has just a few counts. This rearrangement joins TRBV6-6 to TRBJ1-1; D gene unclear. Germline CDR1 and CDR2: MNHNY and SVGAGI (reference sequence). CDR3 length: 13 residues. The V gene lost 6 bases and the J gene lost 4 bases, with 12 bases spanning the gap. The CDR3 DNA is TGTGCCAGCAGCGACCGGGAGGGCACTGAAGCTTTCTTT. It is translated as CASSDREGTEAFF.

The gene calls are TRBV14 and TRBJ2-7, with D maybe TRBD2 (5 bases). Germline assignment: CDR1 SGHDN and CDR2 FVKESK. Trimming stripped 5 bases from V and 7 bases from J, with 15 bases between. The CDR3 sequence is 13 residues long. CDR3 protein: CASSFRGFNEQYF. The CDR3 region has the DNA TGTGCCAGCAGCTTCCGGGGTTTCAATGAGCAGTACTTC.

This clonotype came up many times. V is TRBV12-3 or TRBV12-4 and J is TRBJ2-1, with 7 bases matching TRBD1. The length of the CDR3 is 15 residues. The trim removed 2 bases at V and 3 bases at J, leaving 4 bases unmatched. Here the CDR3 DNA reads TGTGCCAGCAGTTTACAGGCAGGGGGCTACAATGAGCAGTTCTTC. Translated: CASSLQAGGYNEQFF.

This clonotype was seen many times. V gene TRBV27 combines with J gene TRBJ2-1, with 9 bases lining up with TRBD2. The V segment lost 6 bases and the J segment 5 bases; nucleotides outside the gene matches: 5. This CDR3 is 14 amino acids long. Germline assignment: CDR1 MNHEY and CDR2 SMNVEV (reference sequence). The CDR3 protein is CASSLGLAHNEQFF. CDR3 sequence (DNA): TGTGCCAGCAGCTTGGGACTAGCCCACAATGAGCAGTTCTTC.

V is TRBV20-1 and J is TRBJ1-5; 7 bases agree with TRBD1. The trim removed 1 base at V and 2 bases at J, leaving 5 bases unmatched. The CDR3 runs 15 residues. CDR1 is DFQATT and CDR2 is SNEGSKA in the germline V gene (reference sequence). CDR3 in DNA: TGCAGTGCTAGAGCCGGCGGGACAGGCAATCAGCCCCAGCATTTT. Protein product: CSARAGGTGNQPQHF.

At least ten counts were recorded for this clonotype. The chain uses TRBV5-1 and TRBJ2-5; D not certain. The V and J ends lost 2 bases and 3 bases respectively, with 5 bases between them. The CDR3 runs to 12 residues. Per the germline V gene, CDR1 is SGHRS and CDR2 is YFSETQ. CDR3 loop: CASSLPKETQYF. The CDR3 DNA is TGCGCCAGCAGCTTACCGAAAGAGACCCAGTACTTC.

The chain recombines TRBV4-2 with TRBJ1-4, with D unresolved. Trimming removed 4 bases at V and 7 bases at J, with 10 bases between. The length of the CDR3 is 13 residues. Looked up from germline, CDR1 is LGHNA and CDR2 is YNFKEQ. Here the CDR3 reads CASSPPWGEKLFF. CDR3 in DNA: TGTGCCAGCAGCCCTCCCTGGGGTGAAAAACTGTTTTTT.

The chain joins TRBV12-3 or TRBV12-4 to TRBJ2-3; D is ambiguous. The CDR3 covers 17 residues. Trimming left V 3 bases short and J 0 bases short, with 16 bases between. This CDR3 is CASSFGPLASSTDTQYF. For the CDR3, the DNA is TGTGCCAGCAGTTTCGGACCGCTCGCCTCTAGCACAGATACGCAGTATTTT.